The 17 T cell receptor beta chains given below trace back to one sample, sequenced in a study of somatic mutations in cytotoxic T cells in rheumatoid arthritis. TCRdb's table, derived via immunoSEQ multiplex PCR, lists solely in-frame clones and lacks some. Found here are under 11,000 clones, 75% to 90% of them singletons; the top ten hold around 0.99%. What was sequenced was CD4+ T cells sorted from blood. Every receptor here comes from a woman under 30 with rheumatoid arthritis.

The chain combines TRBV7-2 with TRBJ1-6; TRBD1 matches at 10 bases. Germline V gene sequence: CDR1 SGHTA, CDR2 FQGNSA. This CDR3 contains 15 residues. Losses at the gene ends were 5 bases for V and 10 bases for J; bases not matched to a gene: 8. Written as DNA, the CDR3 is TGTGCCAGCAGCCTAGTCGGGACAGGGGAATCACCCCTCCACTTT. It translates to CASSLVGTGESPLHF. Together with reference TRBV7-2 and TRBJ1-6, the CDR3 gives the full variable domain: GAGVSQSPSNKVTEKGKDVELRCDPISGHTALYWYRQSLGQGLEFLIYFQGNSAPDKSGLPSDRFSAERTGGSVSTLTIQRTQQEDSAVYLCASSLVGTGESPLHFGNGTRLTVT.

The V and J genes are TRBV11-2 and TRBJ2-5; D is ambiguous. Looked up from germline, CDR1 is SGHAT and CDR2 is FQNNGV. Trimming took 0 bases from V and 10 from J, leaving 12 bases between them. This CDR3 has 13 residues. DNA for the CDR3: TGTGCCAGCAGCTTAGAACGCACTTCCATCCAGTACTTC. Protein: CASSLERTSIQYF.

The rearrangement links TRBV7-2 to TRBJ2-7, with 10 bases that match TRBD1. This CDR3 region has 14 residues. V lost 4 bases and J lost 7; bases outside the gene matches: 7. The germline CDR1 and CDR2 sequences are SGHTA and FQGNSA. The CDR3 protein is CASSSRQGAREQYF. As DNA, the CDR3 is TGTGCCAGCAGCTCCCGACAGGGGGCGAGGGAGCAGTACTTC.

V gene TRBV9 combines with J gene TRBJ2-2; 10 nucleotides match TRBD1. Germline-derived CDR1 and CDR2 are SGDLS and YYNGEE. This CDR3 contains 15 residues. With V trimmed by 5 bases and J by 7 bases, 8 bases remained unmatched. CDR3 amino acids: CASSRQGATGGELFF. The CDR3, as DNA: TGTGCCAGCAGTAGACAGGGGGCAACGGGCGGGGAGCTGTTTTTT.

The rearrangement uses TRBV5-4 and TRBJ2-1; D is possibly TRBD2 (5 bases). Per germline, CDR1 SGHNT and CDR2 YYREEE (reference sequence). With 4 bases removed from V and 2 bases from J, the gap between germline ends came to 13 bases. CDR3 length: 15 residues. The CDR3 sequence: CASSPIAITYNEQFF. The CDR3 DNA follows: TGTGCCAGCAGCCCGATAGCGATTACCTACAATGAGCAGTTCTTC.

This chain joins TRBV7-2 and TRBJ2-7; 7 bases line up with TRBD2. The CDR3 runs 15 residues. J gave up 0 bases and V 1 base, and 3 bases lay outside the gene matches. Germline V gene sequence: CDR1 SGHTA, CDR2 FQGNSA. CDR3 in amino acids: CASSLGAGFSYEQYF. The CDR3 nucleotides read TGTGCCAGCAGCTTAGGAGCGGGGTTCTCCTACGAGCAGTACTTC.

This rearrangement joins TRBV5-1 to TRBJ2-1, with TRBD2 identical over 7 bases. Trimming at V came to 2 bases and at J to 3 bases, leaving 11 bases not matched to a gene. Germline lookup yields CDR1 SGHRS and CDR2 YFSETQ. CDR3 length: 17 amino acids. The CDR3 loop reads CASSLTPGGSGYNEQFF. CDR3 sequence (DNA): TGCGCCAGCAGCTTAACCCCGGGCGGGAGTGGCTACAATGAGCAGTTCTTC.

The V and J genes are TRBV7-2 and TRBJ2-7; a weak D match, TRBD2 (5 bases). The CDR3 covers 15 residues. The germline CDR1 and CDR2 sequences are SGHTA and FQGNSA. V lost 3 bases and J 2 bases, leaving 14 bases between the germline ends. The CDR3 is CASSFPVGVTYEQYF. The CDR3 nucleotides read TGTGCCAGCAGCTTTCCAGTCGGGGTAACCTACGAGCAGTACTTC.

This clone showed up just once. V usage is TRBV7-2 and J usage is TRBJ2-6; D perhaps matches TRBD1 (6 bases). The V and J ends lost 2 bases and 4 bases respectively, with 15 bases between them. This CDR3 comprises 17 residues. Germline V gene sequence: CDR1 SGHTA, CDR2 FQGNSA. The CDR3, as DNA: TGTGCCAGCAGCTTATGGGGCAGGGGTGGAGGGGCCAACGTCCTGACTTTC. This translates into CASSLWGRGGGANVLTF. Supplemented by reference TRBV7-2 and TRBJ2-6, the full variable domain reads GAGVSQSPSNKVTEKGKDVELRCDPISGHTALYWYRQSLGQGLEFLIYFQGNSAPDKSGLPSDRFSAERTGGSVSTLTIQRTQQEDSAVYLCASSLWGRGGGANVLTFGAGSRLTVL.

The V call is TRBV5-6, the J call TRBJ1-1; TRBD1 is a possible D gene (6 bases). Germline CDR1 is SGHDT and CDR2 is YYEEEE. V was shortened by 1 base and J by 8 bases, with 12 bases between the two germline ends. The CDR3 spans 13 residues. The CDR3 here is CASSLRAGAEAFF. CDR3 DNA sequence: TGTGCCAGCAGCTTGAGAGCAGGGGCCGAAGCTTTCTTT.

The DNA for the CDR3 is TGCGCCAGCAGCTTGGCGGGTTCCTACGAGCAGTACTTC. Its translation: CASSLAGSYEQYF. The rearrangement joins TRBV5-1 to TRBJ2-7; no reliable D call. Germline V gene lookup returns CDR1 SGHRS and CDR2 YFSETQ. The CDR3 is 13 amino acids. The ends were cut back, 0 bases at V and 1 base at J, with 5 bases in the middle. Using reference TRBV5-1 and TRBJ2-7 for the parts outside the CDR3, the full variable domain is KAGVTQTPRYLIKTRGQQVTLSCSPISGHRSVSWYQQTPGQGLQFLFEYFSETQRNKGNFPGRFSGRQFSNSRSEMNVSTLELGDSALYLCASSLAGSYEQYFGPGTRLTVT.

The genes are TRBV30 and TRBJ1-2; no definite D call. Germline V lookup: CDR1 GTSNPN, CDR2 SVGIG (reference sequence). This CDR3 is built from 12 residues. V lost 0 bases, J lost 3 bases, and 5 bases lay in between. DNA of the CDR3: TGTGCCTGGAGTGTCACAGACTATGGCTACACCTTC. Its protein product is CAWSVTDYGYTF.

J is TRBJ2-7 and V is TRBV5-1; 7 positions agree with TRBD2. V shed 4 bases and J 3 bases; nucleotides not matched to a gene: 4. The germline V gene has CDR1 SGHRS and CDR2 YFSETQ. CDR3 size: 13 residues. Here the CDR3 DNA reads TGCGCCAGCAGCGGGGAGGGGATCTACGAGCAGTACTTC. The encoded protein is CASSGEGIYEQYF.

The chain employs TRBV30 and TRBJ1-2; TRBD1 matches 8 bases. Germline-derived CDR1 and CDR2 are GTSNPN and SVGIG (reference sequence). This CDR3 is 15 amino acids long. J was trimmed by 4 bases and V by 1 base; bases with no gene match: 8. CDR3 in amino acids: CAWSATGALVYGYTF. The CDR3 nucleotides are TGTGCCTGGAGTGCGACAGGGGCGCTAGTCTATGGCTACACCTTC.

V is TRBV7-9 and J is TRBJ1-3, with D maybe TRBD1 (5 bases). Germline CDR1 SEHNR, CDR2 FQNEAQ (reference sequence). This CDR3 is 14 amino acids long. Trimming pared 4 bases from V and 5 bases from J, leaving 12 bases between. The CDR3 DNA reads TGTGCCAGCAGCTCTATCGACAGAAGAAACACCATATATTTT. Translating gives CASSSIDRRNTIYF.

The J gene is TRBJ2-7, the V gene TRBV5-1, with 7 positions matching TRBD1. V trimming: 4 bases; J trimming: 3 bases; junction bases outside the gene matches: 7. The CDR3 loop spans 14 amino acids. The germline CDR1 and CDR2 sequences are SGHRS and YFSETQ. For the CDR3, the DNA is TGCGCCAGCAGCCCGACAGGGATAAACTACGAGCAGTACTTC. Its protein product is CASSPTGINYEQYF. Drawing the rest from reference TRBV5-1 and TRBJ2-7, the complete variable domain is KAGVTQTPRYLIKTRGQQVTLSCSPISGHRSVSWYQQTPGQGLQFLFEYFSETQRNKGNFPGRFSGRQFSNSRSEMNVSTLELGDSALYLCASSPTGINYEQYFGPGTRLTVT.

The chain is built from TRBV7-6 and TRBJ2-3; 10 bases are a match to TRBD2. CDR1 and CDR2 from the germline V gene are SGHVS and FNYEAQ. V lost 0 bases, J lost 0 bases, and 12 bases stayed unmatched. This CDR3 spans 20 amino acids. The CDR3 reads CASSLARVSGRPTSTDTQYF. In DNA form, the CDR3 reads TGTGCCAGCAGCTTAGCGCGTGTTAGCGGGAGGCCCACTAGCACAGATACGCAGTATTTT.